This TCR beta chain was sequenced in a study of cytomegalovirus exposure and HLA in healthy donors. Overall study findings and caveats: In a later analysis, CMV-associated beta chains were mostly HLA-associated, it appeared. Productive rates of about 87% or about 30% were seen for most TCR beta V segments in an earlier analysis.

Remarks on this clone: The antigen is undetermined.

The PCR was carried out with 60 Vbeta primers and 13 Jbeta primers. TCRdb keeps only in-frame clones here, not all; method: immunoSEQ multiplex PCR. In the table there are roughly 140,000 clones, 82% of which are singletons. Per germline, CDR1 SGHRS and CDR2 YFSETQ. The ends were cut back, 0 bases at V and 9 bases at J, with 25 bases in the middle. This CDR3 has 17 amino acids. The origin of this receptor is a man aged 30 to 39 in good health and CMV-seropositive. The chain uses TRBV5-1 and TRBJ2-7; a weak D match, TRBD1 (6 bases). Sequences were obtained from PBMCs. The CDR3 coding sequence is TGCGCCAGCAGCTTGGGTCGCGAGACAGGAGTCCTACGAGGGCAGTACTTC. Amino acid sequence: CASSLGRETGVLRGQYF.